This T cell receptor beta chain was retrieved from a study of cytomegalovirus exposure and HLA in healthy donors. This clone showed up just once. Its target is not known. PCR used 60 Vbeta primers and 13 Jbeta primers. The method was immunoSEQ multiplex PCR; TCRdb's version includes in-frame clones alone and lacks a portion of them. The sample includes over 150,000 clones, roughly 76% of them seen just once. The trim removed 5 bases at V and 2 bases at J, leaving 10 bases unmatched. The CDR3 length is 16 residues. From germline, CDR1 is LNHNV and CDR2 YYDKDF (reference sequence). General study findings and limits: Exclusion applied to some V segments, including TRBV6-2 and TRBV6-3, as they were indistinguishable. In a later analysis, around 18,000 TCR beta sequences were associated with HLA alleles at 0.05 false discovery rate. Prior analysis indicated that the majority of TCR beta V segments exhibited productivity approximately 87% or approximately 30% of the time. A later analysis linked a missense DCLRE1C variant to TCR beta V- and J-gene trimming.

This TCR was recovered from a woman between 50 and 59 years old in good health and CMV-seronegative. The sequenced sample consisted of PBMCs. The J gene is TRBJ2-3, the V gene TRBV15; TRBD1 aligns across 7 bases. The CDR3 DNA sequence: TGTGCCACCAGCGACAGGGATTGGTATATCACAGATACGCAGTATTTT. It yields the protein CATSDRDWYITDTQYF.